This is a list of T cell receptor beta chains from one sample in a study of cytomegalovirus exposure and HLA in healthy donors. Assay: immunoSEQ multiplex PCR; the TCRdb copy retains only in-frame clones and omits some. Here the sample table reports 65,000 to 85,000 clones. The material sequenced was PBMCs. All receptors derive from a female donor in good health and CMV-seropositive. Each CDR3 is given with its conserved first and last residue. Each record gives: J gene, clone size, V gene, D gene, CDR3 protein, CDR3 DNA. The D gene is left open where the match is weak. Only some rows state a clone size, as once, few, many or a class for expanded clones.

>TRBJ2-3|-|TRBV6-5|-
CASSYSAGVDTQYF
TGTGCCAGCAGTTACTCAGCAGGGGTAGATACGCAGTATTTT
>TRBJ2-3|-|TRBV19|TRBD2
CASSRFWSGRKSPDTQYF
TGTGCCAGTAGTAGGTTCTGGAGCGGGAGAAAATCACCCGATACGCAGTATTTT
>TRBJ2-2|medium-sized|TRBV5-1|TRBD1
CAGRGGTGSTGELFF
TGCGCCGGAAGAGGCGGGACAGGGTCCACCGGGGAGCTGTTTTTT
>TRBJ2-1|-|TRBV5-1|TRBD2
CASSPGLAGAPGNEQFF
TGCGCCAGCAGCCCGGGACTAGCGGGGGCCCCTGGCAATGAGCAGTTCTTC
>TRBJ1-1|-|TRBV4-1|-
CASSRGRLLLKNTEAFF
TGCGCCAGCAGCCGAGGCCGTCTCTTGCTGAAGAACACTGAAGCTTTCTTT
>TRBJ1-4|-|TRBV5-1|-
CASAAMTVTNEKLFF
TGCGCCAGCGCGGCCATGACGGTTACTAATGAAAAACTGTTTTTT
>TRBJ2-1|-|TRBV7-9|-
CASSLSTGAAEQFF
TGTGCCAGCAGCTTATCGACTGGGGCGGCTGAGCAGTTCTTC
>TRBJ2-7|-|TRBV27|-
CASSFAGRVYEQYF
TGTGCCAGCAGTTTCGCGGGGCGAGTCTACGAGCAGTACTTC
>TRBJ2-1|-|TRBV6-5|-
CASSYYPGSFYNEQFF
TGTGCCAGCAGTTACTACCCGGGATCTTTCTACAATGAGCAGTTCTTC
>TRBJ2-4|-|TRBV4-1|-
CASREKGPLAKNIQYF
TGCGCCAGCAGGGAAAAGGGGCCATTAGCCAAAAACATTCAGTACTTC
>TRBJ2-7|-|TRBV7-2|-
CASSSQGLPYEQYF
TGTGCCAGCAGCTCCCAAGGACTCCCCTACGAGCAGTACTTC
>TRBJ1-4|-|TRBV5-1|-
CASSLGDTANEKLFF
TGCGCCAGCAGCTTGGGGGACACGGCTAATGAAAAACTGTTTTTT
>TRBJ2-6|-|TRBV4-3|TRBD2
CASSQELGGRGGGANVLTF
TGCGCCAGCAGCCAAGAACTCGGCGGGAGAGGTGGTGGGGCCAACGTCCTGACTTTC
>TRBJ2-5|-|TRBV4-1|TRBD2
CASSLAGETQYF
TGCGCCAGCAGCTTAGCGGGGGAGACCCAGTACTTC
>TRBJ2-3|-|TRBV5-1|TRBD1
CASSLGTGEDTQYF
TGCGCCAGCAGCTTGGGGACAGGGGAAGATACGCAGTATTTT
>TRBJ2-5|-|TRBV7-2|-
CASSFNGAGQETQYF
TGTGCCAGCAGCTTTAACGGCGCGGGGCAAGAGACCCAGTACTTC
>TRBJ2-1|-|TRBV9|TRBD1
CASSEGASSDNEQFF
TGTGCCAGCAGCGAGGGGGCTTCTTCGGATAATGAGCAGTTCTTC
>TRBJ1-4|-|TRBV19|-
CASSREKLFF
TGTGCCAGTAGTCGCGAGAAACTGTTTTTT
>TRBJ2-7|-|TRBV9|TRBD1
CASSQSTGTYEQYF
TGTGCCAGCAGCCAATCGACAGGGACCTACGAGCAGTACTTC
>TRBJ1-5|-|TRBV28|-
CASTNGQGQGYQPQHF
TGTGCCAGCACAAATGGCCAGGGGCAGGGTTATCAGCCCCAGCATTTT
>TRBJ1-4|-|TRBV30|-
CAWSVSSATNEKLFF
TGTGCCTGGAGTGTGTCCAGTGCAACTAATGAAAAACTGTTTTTT
>TRBJ2-5|-|TRBV30|-
CAWSETGVIEQYF
TGTGCCTGGAGTGAGACGGGGGTCATAGAGCAGTACTTC
>TRBJ1-2|-|TRBV15|-
CATSRDSSPGGYTF
TGTGCCACCAGCAGAGATAGTTCACCCGGGGGCTACACCTTC
>TRBJ2-7|-|TRBV20-1|-
CSARYNYEQYF
TGCAGTGCTAGGTACAACTACGAGCAGTACTTC
>TRBJ2-5|-|TRBV7-9|-
CASSFLAPQETQYF
TGTGCCAGCAGCTTTTTGGCCCCCCAAGAGACCCAGTACTTC
>TRBJ1-3|-|TRBV29-1|TRBD1
CSVVGGQGPSGNTIYF
TGCAGCGTTGTTGGGGGACAGGGGCCCTCTGGAAACACCATATATTTT
>TRBJ1-2|-|TRBV14|TRBD1
CASSQGTGGHGYTF
TGTGCCAGCAGCCAAGGGACAGGGGGCCATGGCTACACCTTC
>TRBJ2-3|-|TRBV30|TRBD2
CAWSPPGLAGFADTQYF
TGTGCCTGGAGTCCCCCGGGACTAGCGGGGTTCGCAGATACGCAGTATTTT
>TRBJ2-7|-|TRBV7-8|TRBD2
CASSLSPPKPSGNYEQYF
TGTGCCAGCAGCTTATCCCCTCCGAAGCCTAGCGGGAATTACGAGCAGTACTTC
>TRBJ1-5|-|TRBV25-1|-
CASSGTQPQHF
TGTGCCAGCAGTGGTACACAGCCCCAGCATTTT
>TRBJ1-2|-|TRBV7-9|TRBD1
CASNDRGISYGYTF
TGTGCCAGCAACGACAGGGGAATTAGCTATGGCTACACCTTC
>TRBJ2-7|-|TRBV2|TRBD2
CASGTSGTLSEQYF
TGTGCCAGCGGGACTAGCGGGACCCTCTCCGAGCAGTACTTC
>TRBJ2-1|-|TRBV4-3|TRBD2
CASSQRLADYNEQFF
TGCGCCAGCAGCCAGAGACTAGCGGACTACAATGAGCAGTTCTTC
>TRBJ1-5|-|TRBV4-1|-
CASSQDRVEVYNQPQHF
TGCGCCAGCAGCCAAGATCGGGTGGAGGTCTATAATCAGCCCCAGCATTTT
>TRBJ1-1|-|TRBV19|-
CASSRSRDKNTEAFF
TGTGCCAGTAGTAGATCCCGGGACAAGAACACTGAAGCTTTCTTT
>TRBJ2-2|-|TRBV6-5|-
CASRPGLGELFF
TGTGCCAGCAGGCCGGGTCTCGGGGAGCTGTTTTTT
>TRBJ2-1|-|TRBV25-1|-
CASSAPSDWAGEQFF
TGTGCCAGCAGTGCTCCTAGCGATTGGGCGGGTGAGCAGTTCTTC
>TRBJ2-7|-|TRBV18|TRBD2
CASSPPGLGSYEQYF
TGTGCCAGCTCACCACCGGGACTAGGTTCCTACGAGCAGTACTTC